These 25 T cell receptor beta chains came from one sample sequenced in a study of shared clonotypes between healthy human individuals. Naive CD8 cells were CD45RO-negative, positively selected for CCR7, excluding terminally differentiated effector memory CD45RA+ cells. Generated by immunoSEQ multiplex PCR, the TCRdb table keeps only in-frame clones and is missing some. This table has 1.5 million to 2.5 million clones, roughly 95% appearing once. Sequenced input: naive CD8+ T cells sorted from blood. Every receptor here comes from a man aged 18 to 29 in good health.

Regarding this clone: This sample includes further DNA sequences coding for the same CDR3. The chain carries TRBV9 and TRBJ1-1, with a possible D match to TRBD1 (5 bases). Germline values: CDR1 SGDLS, CDR2 YYNGEE. With 1 base removed from V and 4 bases from J, the gap between germline ends came to 8 bases. The CDR3 is made up of 13 amino acids. The CDR3 is CASSVSGATEAFF. For the CDR3, the DNA is TGTGCCAGCAGCGTATCTGGGGCCACTGAAGCTTTCTTT.

The rearrangement uses TRBV6-6 and TRBJ1-1; D remains ambiguous. The CDR3 is 9 residues long. The V gene's germline CDR1 is MNHNY and CDR2 SVGAGI (reference sequence). CDR3 bases: TGTGGGTTTGGGCGCTGGGCTTTCTTT. Its translation: CGFGRWAFF.

This chain connects TRBV2 to TRBJ1-4; D call uncertain. The CDR3 consists of 15 residues. Germline CDR1 SNHLY, CDR2 FYNNEI. Trimming shortened V by 0 bases and J by 3 bases, and 8 bases separated the two germline ends. The CDR3 spells CASSEARDPNEKLFF. In nucleotides, the CDR3 is TGTGCCAGCAGTGAAGCGCGGGATCCTAATGAAAAACTGTTTTTT. The full variable domain, in which reference TRBV2 and TRBJ1-4 provide the parts outside the CDR3, is EPEVTQTPSHQVTQMGQEVILRCVPISNHLYFYWYRQILGQKVEFLVSFYNNEISEKSEIFDDQFSVERPDGSNFTLKIRSTKLEDSAMYFCASSEARDPNEKLFFGSGTQLSVL.

The chain is built from TRBV7-6 and TRBJ1-1; D unclear. There are 13 residues in the CDR3. CDR1 is SGHVS, CDR2 FNYEAQ, per germline. Trimming left V 4 bases short and J 1 base short, with 7 bases between. In nucleotides, the CDR3 is TGTGCCAGCAGCTCCCTATCGAACACTGAAGCTTTCTTT. This translates into CASSSLSNTEAFF.

The chain joins TRBV4-3 to TRBJ2-1; weak D call: TRBD1 (5 bases). Trimming removed 3 bases at V and 5 bases at J, with 14 bases between. CDR1 is LGHNA and CDR2 is YSLEER in the germline V gene. This CDR3 contains 15 residues. The CDR3, as DNA: TGCGCCAGCAGCCATCTCATCGACAGCCACAATGAGCAGTTCTTC. As protein: CASSHLIDSHNEQFF.

This clone has more than one count but fewer than ten. This sequence joins TRBV6-1 and TRBJ1-2, with D possibly TRBD1 on 5 matching bases. CDR3 size: 14 residues. The ends were cut back, 2 bases at V and 4 bases at J, with 11 bases in the middle. CDR1 MNHNS and CDR2 SASEGT come from the germline V gene. This CDR3 is CASSELGGSYGYTF. The CDR3 DNA is TGTGCCAGCAGTGAACTTGGGGGAAGCTATGGCTACACCTTC.

This clone was seen a handful of times. CDR3 in amino acids: CASSLATDQNEQFF. Written as DNA, the CDR3 is TGCGCCAGCAGCTTGGCCACAGACCAGAATGAGCAGTTCTTC. The gene calls are TRBV5-1 and TRBJ2-1, with unresolved D. The germline gives CDR1 SGHRS, CDR2 YFSETQ. Deletions cut 0 bases from V and 7 bases from J, with 11 bases between. The CDR3 sequence is 14 residues long. The full variable domain, its missing parts supplied by reference TRBV5-1 and TRBJ2-1, is KAGVTQTPRYLIKTRGQQVTLSCSPISGHRSVSWYQQTPGQGLQFLFEYFSETQRNKGNFPGRFSGRQFSNSRSEMNVSTLELGDSALYLCASSLATDQNEQFFGPGTRLTVL.

The V call is TRBV2, the J call TRBJ2-7; 7 nucleotides agree with TRBD1. This CDR3 region has 15 residues. Germline trimming cut 10 bases from V and 1 base from J; bases unmatched to any gene: 13. CDR1 is SNHLY, CDR2 FYNNEI, per germline. The CDR3 sequence is CAITIRDSPSYEQYF. In nucleotides, the CDR3 is TGTGCCATTACCATCCGGGACAGCCCTTCCTACGAGCAGTACTTC. Variable domain in full (rest from reference TRBV2 and TRBJ2-7): EPEVTQTPSHQVTQMGQEVILRCVPISNHLYFYWYRQILGQKVEFLVSFYNNEISEKSEIFDDQFSVERPDGSNFTLKIRSTKLEDSAMYFCAITIRDSPSYEQYFGPGTRLTVT.

V gene TRBV5-8 combines with J gene TRBJ2-1; 8 bases are a match to TRBD2. The CDR3 is 19 residues long. V lost 4 bases, J lost 6 bases, and 21 bases stayed unmatched. The germline CDR1 and CDR2 sequences are SGHTS and YDEGEE. The CDR3 is CASSPSVGVGLASVNEQFF. The CDR3 nucleotides are TGTGCCAGCAGCCCGTCCGTGGGGGTTGGACTAGCATCGGTCAATGAGCAGTTCTTC.

The V gene is TRBV2, the J gene TRBJ1-2, with D unclear. Germline CDR1 is SNHLY and CDR2 is FYNNEI. The CDR3 has 14 residues. V dropped 6 bases and J dropped 1 base, with 12 bases sitting between them. The CDR3 DNA is TGTGCCAGCAGGGCGCAGTATCTTAACTATGGCTACACCTTC. Its protein is CASRAQYLNYGYTF. The entire variable domain, with the rest obtained from reference TRBV2 and TRBJ1-2, is as follows: EPEVTQTPSHQVTQMGQEVILRCVPISNHLYFYWYRQILGQKVEFLVSFYNNEISEKSEIFDDQFSVERPDGSNFTLKIRSTKLEDSAMYFCASRAQYLNYGYTFGSGTRLTVV.

This clone came up once. V usage is TRBV27 and J usage is TRBJ2-1, with D perhaps matching TRBD2 (7 bases). The CDR3 is 13 residues long. The germline V gene encodes CDR1 MNHEY and CDR2 SMNVEV (reference sequence). Trimming stripped 2 bases from V and 9 bases from J, with 11 bases between. CDR3 protein: CASSLGGAREQFF. The CDR3, as DNA: TGTGCCAGCAGTTTAGGGGGGGCGCGTGAGCAGTTCTTC.

The chain recombines TRBV19 with TRBJ1-2; weak D call: TRBD1 (6 bases). This CDR3 spans 13 amino acids. The V gene's germline CDR1 is LNHDA and CDR2 SQIVND (reference sequence). The V end was cut by 6 bases, the J end by 6 bases, with 14 bases between. Here the CDR3 DNA reads TGTGCCAGTAGCCTCCAGGGGAGGAATGGCTACACCTTC. It yields the protein CASSLQGRNGYTF.

This clone was seen only once. This chain connects TRBV9 to TRBJ1-5; no reliable D call. This CDR3 contains 12 residues. The V end lost 7 bases, the J end lost 5 bases, and 10 bases lay between the germline ends. The V gene's germline CDR1 is SGDLS and CDR2 YYNGEE. CDR3 coding DNA: TGTGCCAGCGGTCTCTTAGATCAGCCCCAGCATTTT. Its protein is CASGLLDQPQHF. Combining the CDR3 with reference TRBV9 and TRBJ1-5 gives the whole variable domain DSGVTQTPKHLITATGQRVTLRCSPRSGDLSVYWYQQSLDQGLQFLIQYYNGEERAKGNILERFSAQQFPDLHSELNLSSLELGDSALYFCASGLLDQPQHFGDGTRLSIL.

The chain employs TRBV7-9 and TRBJ1-1; D remains ambiguous. V shed 8 bases and J shed 1 base, with 14 bases lying between them. CDR3 length: 14 residues. From germline, CDR1 is SEHNR and CDR2 FQNEAQ (reference sequence). CDR3 bases: TGTGCCAGCGGTTTAGTAACAGCGAACACTGAAGCTTTCTTT. Translating gives CASGLVTANTEAFF.

The chain employs TRBV28 and TRBJ2-3, with TRBD1 matching 7 bases. Per the germline V gene, CDR1 is MDHEN and CDR2 is SYDVKM. V lost 6 bases, J lost 0 bases, and 6 bases stayed unmatched. This CDR3 region has 15 residues. CDR3 in amino acids: CASRARTGSTDTQYF. CDR3 DNA: TGTGCCAGCAGGGCACGGACAGGCAGCACAGATACGCAGTATTTT. The whole variable domain, filled in from reference TRBV28 and TRBJ2-3, reads DVKVTQSSRYLVKRTGEKVFLECVQDMDHENMFWYRQDPGLGLRLIYFSYDVKMKEKGDIPEGYSVSREKKERFSLILESASTNQTSMYLCASRARTGSTDTQYFGPGTRLTVL.

The chain couples TRBV19 to TRBJ2-2, with 7 bases fitting TRBD2. J lost 7 bases, V lost 7 bases, and 9 bases had no gene match. From germline, CDR1 is LNHDA and CDR2 SQIVND (reference sequence). This CDR3 spans 14 amino acids. CDR3 amino acids: CASTPGTMYGELFF. In DNA, the CDR3 is TGTGCCAGTACCCCGGGGACTATGTACGGGGAGCTGTTTTTT.

The chain joins TRBV28 to TRBJ2-7; D is tentatively TRBD1 or TRBD2 (5 bases each). The length of the CDR3 is 15 residues. Trimming stripped 1 base from V and 6 bases from J, with 16 bases between. CDR1 MDHEN and CDR2 SYDVKM come from the germline V gene. This chain's CDR3 is CASSLFGATSAEQYF. The DNA for the CDR3 is TGTGCCAGCAGTTTATTCGGGGCAACCTCCGCCGAGCAGTACTTC.

Comment on this clone: The identical CDR3 is also encoded by other nucleotide sequences in the sample. The chain employs TRBV2 and TRBJ2-7; 9 bases map to TRBD1. CDR1 is SNHLY, CDR2 FYNNEI, per germline. The V gene end was trimmed by 9 bases and the J gene end by 1 base; junction bases not matched to a gene: 4. This CDR3 comprises 13 residues. The CDR3 nucleotides are TGTGCCAGTACAGGGGGCAGTTCCTACGAGCAGTACTTC. It encodes CASTGGSSYEQYF.

V gene TRBV10-1 combines with J gene TRBJ2-2; TRBD1 agrees at 9 bases. This CDR3 has 14 residues. The trim removed 6 bases at V and 8 bases at J, leaving 7 bases unmatched. Germline V gives CDR1 WNHNN, CDR2 SYGVQD (reference sequence). This chain's CDR3 is CASSPGQGGGELFF. The CDR3 bases are TGCGCCAGCAGCCCGGGACAGGGCGGGGGGGAGCTGTTTTTT.

The V call is TRBV19, the J call TRBJ1-4; no firm D call. Germline values: CDR1 LNHDA, CDR2 SQIVND (reference sequence). CDR3 length: 13 amino acids. V lost 5 bases and J 5 bases, leaving 9 bases between the germline ends. CDR3 amino acids: CASSAWSNEKLFF. DNA for the CDR3: TGTGCCAGTAGTGCTTGGTCGAATGAAAAACTGTTTTTT.

As regards this clone: Other DNA sequences in the same sample also yield this CDR3. This sequence joins TRBV4-3 and TRBJ2-7; D is ambiguous. Germline V CDR1 and CDR2: LGHNA, YSLEER. The germline V and J ends were trimmed by 0 bases and 3 bases, with 9 bases remaining between them. The CDR3 sequence is 14 residues long. The CDR3 coding sequence is TGCGCCAGCAGCCAAGAGGCAGGTTACTACGAGCAGTACTTC. This codes for CASSQEAGYYEQYF.

The chain recombines TRBV9 with TRBJ2-3; D is ambiguous. The germline V gene has CDR1 SGDLS and CDR2 YYNGEE. The CDR3 has 15 residues. Trimming removed 0 bases from V and 2 bases from J, with 10 bases in between. CDR3 bases: TGTGCCAGCAGCGTAGAGGGCTTCTTCACAGATACGCAGTATTTT. The encoded protein is CASSVEGFFTDTQYF.

Worth noting for this clone: This CDR3 is also generated by other DNA sequences in the sample. This chain connects TRBV29-1 to TRBJ2-7; 9 bases map to TRBD1. Unmatched junction bases numbered 1, after V lost 4 bases and J lost 3 bases. Per the germline V gene, CDR1 is SQVTM and CDR2 is ANQGSEA. The CDR3 has 12 amino acids. CDR3: CSVGQGVYEQYF. The DNA of the CDR3 is TGCAGCGTTGGACAGGGGGTCTACGAGCAGTACTTC.

The V call is TRBV6-5, the J call TRBJ1-1; D unresolved. V was cut by 1 base and J by 1 base, with 7 bases left in between. The length of the CDR3 is 14 residues. Germline V gene data show CDR1 as MNHEY and CDR2 as SVGAGI. CDR3 region: CASSYYDQNTEAFF. The CDR3 DNA follows: TGTGCCAGCAGTTACTACGACCAGAACACTGAAGCTTTCTTT.

As concerns this clone: Other DNA sequences from this sample encode an identical CDR3 as well. The V gene is TRBV7-9, the J gene TRBJ2-7; D is undetermined. The CDR3 length is 13 residues. Germline V gives CDR1 SEHNR, CDR2 FQNEAQ (reference sequence). V was trimmed by 2 bases and J by 3 bases, leaving 8 bases between them. The CDR3 reads CASSLSGSYEQYF. For the CDR3, the DNA is TGTGCCAGCAGCTTATCTGGCAGCTACGAGCAGTACTTC.